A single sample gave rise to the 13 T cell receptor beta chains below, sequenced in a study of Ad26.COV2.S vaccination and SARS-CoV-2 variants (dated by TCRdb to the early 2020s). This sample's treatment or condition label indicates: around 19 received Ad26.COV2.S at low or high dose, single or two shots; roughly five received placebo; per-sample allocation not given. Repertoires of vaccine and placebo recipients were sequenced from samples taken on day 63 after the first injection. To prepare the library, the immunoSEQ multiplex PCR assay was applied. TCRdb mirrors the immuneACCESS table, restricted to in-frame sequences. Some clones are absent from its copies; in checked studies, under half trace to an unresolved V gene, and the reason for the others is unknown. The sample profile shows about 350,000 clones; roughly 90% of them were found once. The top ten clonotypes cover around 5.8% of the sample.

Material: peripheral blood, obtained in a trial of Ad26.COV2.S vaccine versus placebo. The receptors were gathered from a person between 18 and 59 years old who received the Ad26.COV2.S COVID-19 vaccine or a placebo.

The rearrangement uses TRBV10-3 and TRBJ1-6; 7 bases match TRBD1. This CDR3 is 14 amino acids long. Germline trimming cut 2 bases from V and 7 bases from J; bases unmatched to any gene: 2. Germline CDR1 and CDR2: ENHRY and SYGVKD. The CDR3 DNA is TGTGCCATCAGTGAGCAGGGGGGGAATTCACCCCTCCACTTT. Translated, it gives CAISEQGGNSPLHF.

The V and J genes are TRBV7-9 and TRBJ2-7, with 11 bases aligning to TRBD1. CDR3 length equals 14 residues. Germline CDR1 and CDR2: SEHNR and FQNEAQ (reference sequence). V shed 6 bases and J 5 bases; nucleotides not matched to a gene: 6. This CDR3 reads CASSTDRGHDEQYF. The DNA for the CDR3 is TGTGCCAGCAGTACGGACAGGGGGCACGACGAGCAGTACTTC.

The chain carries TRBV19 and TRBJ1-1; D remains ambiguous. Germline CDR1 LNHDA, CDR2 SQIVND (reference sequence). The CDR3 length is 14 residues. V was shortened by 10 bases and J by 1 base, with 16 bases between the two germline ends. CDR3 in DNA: TGTGCCACTATTCGGGGAGCAGGGAACACTGAAGCTTTCTTT. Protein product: CATIRGAGNTEAFF.

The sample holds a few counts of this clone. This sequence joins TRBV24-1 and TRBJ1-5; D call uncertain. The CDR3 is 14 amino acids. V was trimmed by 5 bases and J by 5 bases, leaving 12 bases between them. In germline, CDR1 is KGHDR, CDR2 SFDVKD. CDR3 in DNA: TGTGCCACCAGTGGTGGGGATTCAGATCAGCCCCAGCATTTT. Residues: CATSGGDSDQPQHF.

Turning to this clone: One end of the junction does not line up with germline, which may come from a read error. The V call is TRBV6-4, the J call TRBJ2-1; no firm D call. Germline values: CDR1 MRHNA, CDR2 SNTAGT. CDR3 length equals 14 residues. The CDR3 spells CAGSERITFNEQFF. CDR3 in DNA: TGTGCCGGCAGTGAACGAATAACTTTCAATGAGCAGTTCTTC.

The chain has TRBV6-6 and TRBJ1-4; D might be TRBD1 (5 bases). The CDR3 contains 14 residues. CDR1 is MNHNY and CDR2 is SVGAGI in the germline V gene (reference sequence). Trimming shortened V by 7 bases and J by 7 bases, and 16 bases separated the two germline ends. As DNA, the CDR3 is TGTGCCAGCACTCGATGGTCGAGGGGTGAAAAACTGTTTTTT. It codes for CASTRWSRGEKLFF.

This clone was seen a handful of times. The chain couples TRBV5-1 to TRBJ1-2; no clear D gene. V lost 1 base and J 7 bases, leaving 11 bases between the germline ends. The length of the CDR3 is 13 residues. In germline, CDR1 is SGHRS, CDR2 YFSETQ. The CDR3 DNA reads TGCGCCAGCAGCTTGCCCCATCGGGGTGGCTACACCTTC. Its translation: CASSLPHRGGYTF. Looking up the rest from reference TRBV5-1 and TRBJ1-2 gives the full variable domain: KAGVTQTPRYLIKTRGQQVTLSCSPISGHRSVSWYQQTPGQGLQFLFEYFSETQRNKGNFPGRFSGRQFSNSRSEMNVSTLELGDSALYLCASSLPHRGGYTFGSGTRLTVV.

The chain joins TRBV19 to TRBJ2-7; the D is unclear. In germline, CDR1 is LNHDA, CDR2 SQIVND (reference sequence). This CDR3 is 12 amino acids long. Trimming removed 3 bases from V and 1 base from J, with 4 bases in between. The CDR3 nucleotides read TGTGCCAGTAGTATGCGGTCCTACGAGCAGTACTTC. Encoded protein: CASSMRSYEQYF. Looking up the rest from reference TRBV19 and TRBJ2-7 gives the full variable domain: DGGITQSPKYLFRKEGQNVTLSCEQNLNHDAMYWYRQDPGQGLRLIYYSQIVNDFQKGDIAEGYSVSREKKESFPLTVTSAQKNPTAFYLCASSMRSYEQYFGPGTRLTVT.

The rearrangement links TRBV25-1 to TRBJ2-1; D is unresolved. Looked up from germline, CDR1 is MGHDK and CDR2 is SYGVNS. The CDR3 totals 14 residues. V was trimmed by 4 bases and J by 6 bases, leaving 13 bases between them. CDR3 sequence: CASSALDFSNEQFF. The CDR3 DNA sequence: TGTGCCAGCAGTGCCCTAGATTTCAGCAATGAGCAGTTCTTC.

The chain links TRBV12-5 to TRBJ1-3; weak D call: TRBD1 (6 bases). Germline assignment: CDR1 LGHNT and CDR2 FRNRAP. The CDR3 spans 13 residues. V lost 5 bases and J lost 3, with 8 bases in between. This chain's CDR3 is CASGQQGGNTIYF. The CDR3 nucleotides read TGTGCTAGTGGTCAACAGGGTGGAAACACCATATATTTT.

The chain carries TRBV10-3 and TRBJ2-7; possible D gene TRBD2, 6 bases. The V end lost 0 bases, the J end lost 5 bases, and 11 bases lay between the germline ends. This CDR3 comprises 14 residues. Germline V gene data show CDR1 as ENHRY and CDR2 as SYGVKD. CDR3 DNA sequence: TGTGCCATCAGTGAGTCGCCGGGGGTCCACGAGCAGTACTTC. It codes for CAISESPGVHEQYF.

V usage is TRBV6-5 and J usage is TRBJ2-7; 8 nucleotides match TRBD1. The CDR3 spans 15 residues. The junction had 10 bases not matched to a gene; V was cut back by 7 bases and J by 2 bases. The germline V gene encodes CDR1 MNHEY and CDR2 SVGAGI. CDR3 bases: TGTGCCAGCACTTGGGCAGGGGGCTCACCCTACGAGCAGTACTTC. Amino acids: CASTWAGGSPYEQYF.

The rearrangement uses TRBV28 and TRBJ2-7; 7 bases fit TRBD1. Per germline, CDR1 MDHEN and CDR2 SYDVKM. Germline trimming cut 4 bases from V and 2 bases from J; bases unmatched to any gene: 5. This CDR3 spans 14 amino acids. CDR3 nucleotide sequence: TGTGCCAGCAGTTCCGGACAGGACCCCTACGAGCAGTACTTC. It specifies CASSSGQDPYEQYF.